This T cell receptor (beta chain) is from a study of blood T cell repertoires in COVID-19 (dated by TCRdb to the early 2020s). Regarding the complete study: The collaborator samples originated in the United States, Italy and Spain and spanned the acute and convalescent phases of COVID-19. Samples were obtained from the ongoing ImmuneRACE study (first 160 participants) and from 1,254 subjects provided by 6 global collaborators. Sample metadata almost always included a de-identified subject ID, COVID-19 status, age in years and sex. The dataset comprised deeply sampled blood TCRbeta repertoires from subjects exposed to, actively infected with, or recovered from COVID-19. The material from the prospective study consisted of cDNA or gDNA derived from T cells, B-cell-depleted T cells, or PBMCs. Where available, HLA class I and class II types were taken from metadata supplied by the sample provider and were not determined by assay-based typing. A freely available public database, intended as a resource for researchers studying the immune response to SARS-CoV-2, is where the repertoires were released.

At one collaborating source in Seattle, patients were enrolled during active infection and were followed longitudinally through the course of disease. Each collaborating institution followed its own protocols to collect whole blood in K2EDTA tubes. For TCRbeta analysis, collaborators shipped samples as frozen whole blood, isolated PBMCs, or DNA extracted from either of those sample types. TCRbeta CDR3 regions were amplified from genomic DNA by means of the immunoSEQ Assay, a bias-controlled multiplex PCR. The paper's data handling went like this. The number of nucleated cells in each sample was estimated by amplification of reference gene primers within the assay. To quantify the absolute abundance of each unique TCRbeta CDR3 rearrangement, sequence reads were collapsed and filtered. For each sample, productive Simpson clonality was calculated by taking the square root of Simpson's diversity index across productive rearrangements. The table comes from immuneACCESS by way of TCRdb, which keeps in-frame sequences with V and J called. Part of the clones is missing from these tables; in studies checked, under half for an unresolved V gene and the rest for unknown reasons. V and J calls and clone size are those listed in that table; D and trimming were worked out from the DNA. This sample lists a few hundred thousand clones; 86% were detected once. The ten largest clones capture over 10% of the sample.

As regards this clone: Its target antigen remains unknown. Base-call qualities are not available, and no considerably larger clone is one nucleotide away.

On the study overall, not on this receptor specifically: How much clinical and demographic metadata was included differed by source and by participant, and the metadata was provided uncurated.

The CDR3 sequence holds 12 residues, the cysteine and phenylalanine included. The only DNA kept is the CDR3, 36 bases in frame from the first base. The trim is 10 bases for V and 6 bases for J, with a gap of 16 bases between the germline ends. CDR1 SGHTS and CDR2 YDEGEE were looked up in the germline V gene. This receptor was obtained from a woman in her 70s with COVID-19, enrolled during active disease. The chain uses TRBV5-8 and TRBJ1-1; a tentative D call is TRBD1 (5 bases match). Sequencing was carried out using peripheral blood. The CDR3: CAVHLGAAEAFF. The nucleotide sequence reads TGTGCCGTACACTTAGGGGCGGCTGAAGCTTTCTTT.